These T cell receptor beta chains were read from a single sample in a study of blood T cell repertoires in COVID-19. Sequencing used immunoSEQ multiplex PCR; TCRdb keeps in-frame clones, though not all of them. The table has 95,000 to 110,000 clones, about 89% seen once. The specimen sequenced was peripheral blood. These receptors were collected from a woman in her sixties with acute or convalescent COVID-19. The CDR3 runs from the conserved cysteine through the conserved F or W. A D gene is named only where the DNA matches it firmly. Not all rows give a size; the values are once, few, many and, for expanded clones, a class.

V gene	D gene	clone size	CDR3 protein
TRBV6-6	-	few	CASSWAYDQPQHF
TRBV29-1	-	-	CSVGRGGGLGGELFF
TRBV7-9	-	-	CASSLSVRGNEQFF
TRBV18	TRBD1	-	CASSPVQGVYEQYF
TRBV24-1	-	-	CATSSDSNYGYTF
TRBV6-6	TRBD2	-	CASSRWGLAGVPRDGNEQFF
TRBV9	TRBD1	-	CASSREPGTGTFYGYTF
TRBV5-1	TRBD1	few	CASSYGQGEAFF
TRBV3-1/TRBV3-2	-	-	CASQGMNTEAFF
TRBV3-1/TRBV3-2	TRBD1	-	CASSQGGGGRFGAFF
TRBV5-4	-	-	CASSLAGLRSREQYF
TRBV6-1	TRBD2	-	CASSEALRMAGGQYF
TRBV14	-	-	CASSQDRAGWGGKLFF
TRBV7-2	TRBD1	once	CASSSDRDQGYTF
TRBV3-1/TRBV3-2	-	-	CASSQGTVSEAFF
TRBV6-4	-	-	CASSAQGGTQYF
TRBV2	TRBD1	-	CASKLTGLNTEAFF
TRBV19	-	-	CASSTGAGGRGFFNTEAFF
TRBV19	-	-	CASCTGNQPQHF
TRBV15	-	-	CATSRASDSPYGYTF
TRBV28	TRBD1	few	CASNRPGQGFYGYTF
TRBV19	-	-	CASSQGRNSNQPQHF
TRBV5-6	-	-	CASNLLTQNLGNTIYF
TRBV7-3	-	-	CASSLTGNTEAFF
TRBV5-1	TRBD1	-	CASSPDRAGYTF
TRBV18	-	-	CASSPRNPDSGNTIYF
TRBV19	TRBD1	-	CASSLPRGLSTEAFF
TRBV11-2	-	few	CASSGYRAKNTEAFF
TRBV28	TRBD1	once	CASRGGRDFFNSPLHF
TRBV3-1/TRBV3-2	-	once	CASSQGAQNEQFF
TRBV6-5	-	-	CASRSGGSSNQPQHF
TRBV4-1	TRBD2	-	CASSPSGRETQYF
TRBV28	TRBD1	-	CASREQGAWGQPQHF
TRBV24-1	-	-	CATSDPNGGGSTDTQYF
TRBV18	-	-	CASSLADSGYTF
TRBV4-1	-	-	CASSQGWATLYNEQFF
TRBV5-1	TRBD1	-	CASSVGQGVTEAFF
TRBV15	-	-	CATSRGRVGTDTQYF
TRBV27	TRBD1	-	CASSSPGTASTDTQYF
TRBV2	-	-	CASSEQGLNTGELFF
TRBV30	-	few	CAWTPGSYNSPLHF
TRBV29-1	TRBD1	-	CSAATGATNEKLFF
TRBV3-1/TRBV3-2	-	-	CASSLSGAMNGYTF
TRBV18	-	once	CASSPIPSGILNNEQFF
TRBV6-6	-	-	CASTFISGRGANVLTF
TRBV13	TRBD2	-	CASSETSGSSYEQYF
TRBV15	-	-	CATRRGRGATEAFF
TRBV6-1	-	-	CASSEGTGTRSLF
TRBV27	TRBD2	-	CASSLRLAGDAETQYF
TRBV28	TRBD1	-	CASSSGQGYGYTF